A single T cell receptor beta chain is shown here with its context. The sample is drawn from a study of blood T cell repertoires in COVID-19. V gave up 0 bases and J gave up 4 bases, with 10 bases separating them. This CDR3 has 15 residues. Germline loops: CDR1 MGHRA, CDR2 YSYEKL. Sequencing was performed with immunoSEQ multiplex PCR; in TCRdb, only in-frame clones are kept and a portion is missing. The sample records 340,000 or so clones, about 86% being singletons. V and J are TRBV4-1 and TRBJ1-5; D possibly corresponds to TRBD1 (6 bases). The sequence was obtained from a woman aged 40 to 50 with acute COVID-19. The sequencing sample was made of PBMCs or T cells enriched from blood (not recorded which). CDR3 nucleotides: TGCGCCAGCAGCCAAGAAGGAAGGGGGAATCAGCCCCAGCATTTT. It specifies CASSQEGRGNQPQHF.